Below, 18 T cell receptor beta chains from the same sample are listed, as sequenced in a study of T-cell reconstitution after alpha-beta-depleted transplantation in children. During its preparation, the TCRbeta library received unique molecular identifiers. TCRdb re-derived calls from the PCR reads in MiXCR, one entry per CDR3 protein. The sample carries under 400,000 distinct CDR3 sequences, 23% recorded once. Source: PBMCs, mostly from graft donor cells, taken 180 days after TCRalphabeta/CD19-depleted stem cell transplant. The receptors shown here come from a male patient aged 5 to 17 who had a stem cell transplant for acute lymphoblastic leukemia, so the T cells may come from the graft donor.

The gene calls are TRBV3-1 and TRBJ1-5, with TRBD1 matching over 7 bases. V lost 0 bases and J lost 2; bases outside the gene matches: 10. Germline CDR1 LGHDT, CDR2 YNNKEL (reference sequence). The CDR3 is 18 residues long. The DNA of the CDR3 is TGTGCCAGCAGCCAAGAATATTTGGCAGGGGGAGGCAATCAGCCCCAGCATTTT. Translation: CASSQEYLAGGGNQPQHF.

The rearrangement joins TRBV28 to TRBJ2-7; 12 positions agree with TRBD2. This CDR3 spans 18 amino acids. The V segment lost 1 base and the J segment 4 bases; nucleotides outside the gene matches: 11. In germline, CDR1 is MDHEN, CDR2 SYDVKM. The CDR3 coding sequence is TGTGCCAGCAGTTTATTGGGGACTAGCGGGTCCCTTGGTTACGAGCAGTACTTC. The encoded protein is CASSLLGTSGSLGYEQYF.

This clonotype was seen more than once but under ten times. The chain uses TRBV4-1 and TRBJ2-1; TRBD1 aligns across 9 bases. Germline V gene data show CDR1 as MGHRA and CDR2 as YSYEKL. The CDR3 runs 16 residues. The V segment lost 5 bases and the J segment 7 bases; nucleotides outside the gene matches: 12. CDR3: CASSTPFGTGFNEQFF. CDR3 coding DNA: TGCGCCAGCAGCACGCCTTTCGGGACAGGGTTTAATGAGCAGTTCTTC.

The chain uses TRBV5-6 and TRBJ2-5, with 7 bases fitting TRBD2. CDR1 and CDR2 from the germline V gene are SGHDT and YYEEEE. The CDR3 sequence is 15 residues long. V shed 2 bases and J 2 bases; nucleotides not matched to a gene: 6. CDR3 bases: TGTGCCAGCAGCTTATGGCGGGGGTCACAAGAGACCCAGTACTTC. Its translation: CASSLWRGSQETQYF. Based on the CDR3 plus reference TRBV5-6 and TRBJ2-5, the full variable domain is DAGVTQSPTHLIKTRGQQVTLRCSPKSGHDTVSWYQQALGQGPQFIFQYYEEEERQRGNFPDRFSGHQFPNYSSELNVNALLLGDSALYLCASSLWRGSQETQYFGPGTRLLVL.

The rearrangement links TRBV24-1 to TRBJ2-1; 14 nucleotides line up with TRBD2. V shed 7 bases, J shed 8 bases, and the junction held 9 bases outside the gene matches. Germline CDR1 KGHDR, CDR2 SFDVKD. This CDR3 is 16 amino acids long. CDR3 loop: CATSTGTSGSAYEQFF. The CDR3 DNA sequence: TGTGCCACCAGCACGGGGACTAGCGGGAGTGCATATGAGCAGTTCTTC.

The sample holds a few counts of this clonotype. The CDR3: CASSGQGSFYIQYF. CDR3 DNA sequence: TGTGCCAGCTCGGGACAGGGGTCGTTTTACATTCAGTACTTC. The V call is TRBV6-1, the J call TRBJ2-4; 10 bases are shared with TRBD1. Germline V gene sequence: CDR1 MNHNS, CDR2 SASEGT. CDR3 size: 14 residues. Trimming cost V 8 bases and J 8 bases; bases outside gene matches: 9.

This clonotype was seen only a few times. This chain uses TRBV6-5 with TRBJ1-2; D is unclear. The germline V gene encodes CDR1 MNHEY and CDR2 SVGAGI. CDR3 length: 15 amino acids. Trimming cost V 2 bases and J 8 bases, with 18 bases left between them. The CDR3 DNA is TGTGCCAGCAGTTACAGAGGAAGCGAAGTTTTCGGCTACACCTTC. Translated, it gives CASSYRGSEVFGYTF.

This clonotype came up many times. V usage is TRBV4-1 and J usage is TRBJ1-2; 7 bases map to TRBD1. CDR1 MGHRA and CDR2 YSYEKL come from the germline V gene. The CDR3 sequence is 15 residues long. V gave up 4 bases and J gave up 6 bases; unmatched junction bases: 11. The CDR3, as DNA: TGCGCCAGCAGCCTACAGGGGAGTGGTAATAATGGCTACACCTTC. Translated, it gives CASSLQGSGNNGYTF.

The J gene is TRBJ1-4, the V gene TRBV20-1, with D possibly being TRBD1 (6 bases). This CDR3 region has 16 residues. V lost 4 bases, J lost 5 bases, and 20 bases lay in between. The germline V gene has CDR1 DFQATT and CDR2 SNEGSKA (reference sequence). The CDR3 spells CSAKGDRQAGNEKLFF. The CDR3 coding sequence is TGCAGTGCTAAGGGGGACCGCCAAGCAGGAAATGAAAAACTGTTTTTT.

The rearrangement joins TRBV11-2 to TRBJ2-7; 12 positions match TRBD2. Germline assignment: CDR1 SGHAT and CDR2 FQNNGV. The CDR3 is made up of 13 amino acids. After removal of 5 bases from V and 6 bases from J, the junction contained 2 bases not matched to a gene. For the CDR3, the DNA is TGTGCCAGCAGCCAGACTAGCGGGAGCGAGCAGTACTTC. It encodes CASSQTSGSEQYF.

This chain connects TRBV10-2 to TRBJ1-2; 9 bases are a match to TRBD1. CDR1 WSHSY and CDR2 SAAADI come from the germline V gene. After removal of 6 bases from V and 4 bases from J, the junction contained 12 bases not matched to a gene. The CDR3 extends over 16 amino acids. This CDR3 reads CASSLLTGGAGYGYTF. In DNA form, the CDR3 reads TGCGCCAGCAGCCTCTTAACAGGGGGCGCTGGCTATGGCTACACCTTC.

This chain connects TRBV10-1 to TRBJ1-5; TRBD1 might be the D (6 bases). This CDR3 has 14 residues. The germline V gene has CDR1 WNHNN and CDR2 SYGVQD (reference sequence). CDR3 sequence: CPRDGGEGNQPQHF. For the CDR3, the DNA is TGCCCCCGGGATGGGGGCGAGGGCAATCAGCCCCAGCATTTT.

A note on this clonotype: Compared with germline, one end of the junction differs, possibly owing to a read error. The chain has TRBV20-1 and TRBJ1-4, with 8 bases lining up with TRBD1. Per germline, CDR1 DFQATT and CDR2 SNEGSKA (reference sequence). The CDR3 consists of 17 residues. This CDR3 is CSARGGGRGRSKEKLFF. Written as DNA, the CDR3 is TGCAGTGCTAGAGGGGGGGGCAGGGGGCGTTCTAAGGAAAAACTGTTTTTT.

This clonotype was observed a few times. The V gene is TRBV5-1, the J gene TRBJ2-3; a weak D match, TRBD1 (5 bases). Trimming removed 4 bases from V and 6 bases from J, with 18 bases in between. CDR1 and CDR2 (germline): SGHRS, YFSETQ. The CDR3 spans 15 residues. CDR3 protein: CASSPALPGWDTQYF. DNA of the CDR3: TGCGCCAGCAGCCCCGCCCTGCCAGGGTGGGATACGCAGTATTTT.

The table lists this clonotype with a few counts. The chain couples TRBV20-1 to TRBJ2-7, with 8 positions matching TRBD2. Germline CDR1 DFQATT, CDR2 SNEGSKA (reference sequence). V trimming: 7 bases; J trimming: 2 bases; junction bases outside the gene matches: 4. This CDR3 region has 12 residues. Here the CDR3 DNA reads TGCAGTGAACTTAGCGGGACCTACGAGCAGTACTTC. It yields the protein CSELSGTYEQYF.

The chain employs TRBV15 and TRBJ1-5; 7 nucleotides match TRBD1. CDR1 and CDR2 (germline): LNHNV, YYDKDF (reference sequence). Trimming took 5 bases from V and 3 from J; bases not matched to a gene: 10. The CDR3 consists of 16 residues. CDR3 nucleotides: TGTGCCACCAGCGGTACAGGGGAGGGTGTCAATCAGCCCCAGCATTTT. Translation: CATSGTGEGVNQPQHF.

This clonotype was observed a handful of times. The CDR3 spells CASSYSSLKFYGYTF. CDR3 DNA sequence: TGTGCCAGCAGTTACTCCTCTCTAAAATTCTATGGCTACACCTTC. The rearrangement uses TRBV6-5 and TRBJ1-2; no clear D gene. V lost 0 bases to trimming and J lost 4 bases, with 12 bases between them. CDR1 and CDR2 from the germline V gene are MNHEY and SVGAGI. The CDR3 is 15 amino acids.

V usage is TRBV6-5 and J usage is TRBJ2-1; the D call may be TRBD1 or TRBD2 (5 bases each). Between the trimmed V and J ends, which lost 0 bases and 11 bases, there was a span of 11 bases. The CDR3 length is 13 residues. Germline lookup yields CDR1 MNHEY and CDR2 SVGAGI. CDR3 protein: CASSYSPGRKQFF. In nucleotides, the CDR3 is TGTGCCAGCAGTTACTCCCCAGGGAGAAAGCAGTTCTTC.